This T cell receptor beta chain was captured by sequencing in a study of blood T cells in healthy people across ages. Primers used in a second PCR of about 7 to 11 cycles were a sample-barcoded 5' primer and a J-beta primer mix. TCRdb used MiXCR to reprocess the 5' RACE reads, holding one entry per CDR3 protein. The table has about 780,000 distinct CDR3 sequences, 46% seen once. The authors isolated at least 6 million PBMCs per sample. On this clonotype itself: Its target is unknown.

V lost 5 bases to trimming and J lost 4 bases; unmatched junction nucleotides: 6. Germline values: CDR1 SNHLY, CDR2 FYNNEI. The CDR3 has 15 residues. General study findings and limits: Strongly correlated with naive T cell percentage was TCR beta diversity. More naive CD4+ cells and higher diversity were found in long-lived than in aged donors.

Sample: blood. The V call is TRBV2, the J call TRBJ2-3, with 10 bases matching TRBD2. This receptor was obtained from an elderly man in good health. The CDR3 spells CASSWSSGSADTQYF. The CDR3 DNA is TGTGCCAGCAGTTGGTCTAGCGGGAGCGCAGATACGCAGTATTTT.